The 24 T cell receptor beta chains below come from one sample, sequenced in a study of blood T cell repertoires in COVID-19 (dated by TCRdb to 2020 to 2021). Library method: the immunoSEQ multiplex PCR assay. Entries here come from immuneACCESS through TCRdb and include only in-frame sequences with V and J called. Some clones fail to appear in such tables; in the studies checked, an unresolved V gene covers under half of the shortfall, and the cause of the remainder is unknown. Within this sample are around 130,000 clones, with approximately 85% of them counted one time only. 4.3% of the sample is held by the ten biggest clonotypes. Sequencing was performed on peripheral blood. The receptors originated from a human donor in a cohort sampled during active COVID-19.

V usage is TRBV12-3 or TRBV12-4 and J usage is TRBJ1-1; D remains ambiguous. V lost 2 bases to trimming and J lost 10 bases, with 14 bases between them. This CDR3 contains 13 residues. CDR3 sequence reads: CASSLNANSGAFF. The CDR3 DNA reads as TGTGCCAGCAGTTTAAACGCCAACAGTGGAGCTTTCTTT.

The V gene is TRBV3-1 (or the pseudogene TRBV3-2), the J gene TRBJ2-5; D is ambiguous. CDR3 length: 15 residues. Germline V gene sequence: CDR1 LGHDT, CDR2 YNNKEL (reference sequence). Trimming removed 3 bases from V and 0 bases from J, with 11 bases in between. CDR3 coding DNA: TGTGCCAGCAGCCATCAGATAACGTACCAAGAGACCCAGTACTTC. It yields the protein CASSHQITYQETQYF.

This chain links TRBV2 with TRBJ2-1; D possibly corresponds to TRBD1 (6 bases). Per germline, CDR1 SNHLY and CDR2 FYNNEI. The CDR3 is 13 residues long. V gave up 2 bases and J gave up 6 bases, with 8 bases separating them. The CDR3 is CASSEQGLNEQFF. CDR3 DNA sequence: TGTGCCAGCAGTGAACAGGGGCTCAATGAGCAGTTCTTC.

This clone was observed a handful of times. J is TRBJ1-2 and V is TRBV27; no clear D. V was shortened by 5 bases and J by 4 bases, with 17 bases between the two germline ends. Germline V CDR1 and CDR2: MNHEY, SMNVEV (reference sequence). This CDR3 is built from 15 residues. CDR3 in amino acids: CASSPYQSGFYGYTF. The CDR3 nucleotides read TGTGCCAGCAGTCCGTATCAATCGGGTTTCTATGGCTACACCTTC.

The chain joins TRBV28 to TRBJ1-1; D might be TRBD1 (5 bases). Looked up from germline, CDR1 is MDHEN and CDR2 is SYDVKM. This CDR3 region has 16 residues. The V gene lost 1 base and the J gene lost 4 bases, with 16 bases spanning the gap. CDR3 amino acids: CASSLSWGGVTTEAFF. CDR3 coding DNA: TGTGCCAGCAGTTTATCTTGGGGAGGGGTAACCACTGAAGCTTTCTTT.

CDR3 in amino acids: CASSISRGWEDTQYF. The CDR3 bases are TGTGCCAGTAGTATCTCGCGGGGCTGGGAAGATACGCAGTATTTT. This chain uses TRBV19 with TRBJ2-3; perhaps TRBD2 as D (6 bases). Per the germline V gene, CDR1 is LNHDA and CDR2 is SQIVND (reference sequence). V lost 3 bases and J lost 5, with 15 bases in between. The CDR3 is 15 residues long.

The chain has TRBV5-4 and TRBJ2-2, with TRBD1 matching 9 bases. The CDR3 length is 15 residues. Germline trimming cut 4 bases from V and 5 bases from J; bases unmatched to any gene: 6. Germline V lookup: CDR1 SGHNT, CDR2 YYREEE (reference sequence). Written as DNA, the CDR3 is TGTGCCAGCAGCCCCAGGACAGGGGTAACCGGGGAGCTGTTTTTT. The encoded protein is CASSPRTGVTGELFF.

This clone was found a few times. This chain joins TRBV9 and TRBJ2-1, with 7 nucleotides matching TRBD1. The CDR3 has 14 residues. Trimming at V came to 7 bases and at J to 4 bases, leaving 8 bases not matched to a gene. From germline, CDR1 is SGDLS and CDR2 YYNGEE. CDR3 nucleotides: TGTGCCAGCGGGACAGCTGATGGATACAATGAGCAGTTCTTC. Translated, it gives CASGTADGYNEQFF.

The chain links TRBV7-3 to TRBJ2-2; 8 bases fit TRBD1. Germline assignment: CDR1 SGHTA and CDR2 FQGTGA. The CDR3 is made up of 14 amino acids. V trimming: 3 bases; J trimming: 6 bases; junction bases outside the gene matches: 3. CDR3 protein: CASSFRGQAGELFF. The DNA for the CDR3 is TGTGCCAGCAGCTTCAGGGGGCAGGCCGGGGAGCTGTTTTTT.

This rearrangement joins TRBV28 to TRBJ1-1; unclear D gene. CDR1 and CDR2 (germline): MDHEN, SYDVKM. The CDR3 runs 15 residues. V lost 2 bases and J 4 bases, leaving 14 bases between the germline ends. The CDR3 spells CASSLLQSAGTEAFF. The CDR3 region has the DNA TGTGCCAGCAGTTTACTTCAGTCGGCGGGCACTGAAGCTTTCTTT.

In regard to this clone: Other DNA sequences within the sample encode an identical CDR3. The CDR3 region is CASSLGPRGETQYF. The CDR3 DNA is TGCGCCAGCAGCTTAGGTCCCCGGGGGGAGACCCAGTACTTC. The V and J genes are TRBV5-1 and TRBJ2-5, with D possibly being TRBD2 (6 bases). CDR1 SGHRS and CDR2 YFSETQ come from the germline V gene. V lost 2 bases and J lost 5, with 13 bases in between. CDR3 length: 14 residues.

The CDR3 loop is CASSQHTSGDYNEQFF. CDR3 DNA: TGCGCCAGCAGCCAACATACGAGCGGGGACTACAATGAGCAGTTCTTC. The rearrangement joins TRBV4-3 to TRBJ2-1, with 7 bases matching TRBD2. Trimming removed 2 bases from V and 3 bases from J; junction bases left unmatched: 7. Germline V gene sequence: CDR1 LGHNA, CDR2 YSLEER. The CDR3 consists of 16 residues.

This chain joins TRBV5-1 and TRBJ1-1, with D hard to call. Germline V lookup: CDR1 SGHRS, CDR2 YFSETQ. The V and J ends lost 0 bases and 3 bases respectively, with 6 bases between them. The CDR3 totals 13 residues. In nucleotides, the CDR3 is TGCGCCAGCAGCTTGGTAGGAGACACTGAAGCTTTCTTT. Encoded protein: CASSLVGDTEAFF.

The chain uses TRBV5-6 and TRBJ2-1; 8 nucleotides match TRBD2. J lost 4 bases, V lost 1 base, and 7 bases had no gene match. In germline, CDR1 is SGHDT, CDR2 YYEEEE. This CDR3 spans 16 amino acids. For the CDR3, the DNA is TGTGCCAGCAGCTTGTTGGGAGCGGGAGTTTACAATGAGCAGTTCTTC. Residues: CASSLLGAGVYNEQFF.

CDR3 in amino acids: CASSRETVRDTQYF. CDR3 sequence (DNA): TGCGCCAGCAGCAGGGAGACGGTGAGAGATACGCAGTATTTT. This chain links TRBV5-1 with TRBJ2-3; D is perhaps TRBD2 (5 bases). Looked up from germline, CDR1 is SGHRS and CDR2 is YFSETQ. This CDR3 region has 14 residues. V lost 4 bases and J lost 5, with 14 bases in between.

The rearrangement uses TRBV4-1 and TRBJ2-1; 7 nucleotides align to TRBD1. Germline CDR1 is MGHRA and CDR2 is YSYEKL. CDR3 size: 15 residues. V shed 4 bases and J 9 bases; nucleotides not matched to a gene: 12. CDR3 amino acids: CASSLGTANRREQFF. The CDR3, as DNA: TGCGCCAGCAGCCTGGGGACAGCAAACCGGCGTGAGCAGTTCTTC.

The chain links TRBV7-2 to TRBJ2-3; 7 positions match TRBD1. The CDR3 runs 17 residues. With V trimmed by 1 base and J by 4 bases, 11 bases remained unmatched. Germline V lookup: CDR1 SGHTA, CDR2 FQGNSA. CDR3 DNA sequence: TGTGCCAGCAGCTTAGAGGCGCGACAGGGTCGCCCAGATACGCAGTATTTT. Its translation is CASSLEARQGRPDTQYF. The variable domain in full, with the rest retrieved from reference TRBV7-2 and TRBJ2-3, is GAGVSQSPSNKVTEKGKDVELRCDPISGHTALYWYRQSLGQGLEFLIYFQGNSAPDKSGLPSDRFSAERTGGSVSTLTIQRTQQEDSAVYLCASSLEARQGRPDTQYFGPGTRLTVL.

CDR3 residues: CASSRDRGEEKLFF. The DNA for the CDR3 is TGCGCCAGCAGCCGGGACAGGGGTGAGGAAAAACTGTTTTTT. The rearrangement uses TRBV5-1 and TRBJ1-4; TRBD1 matches 10 bases. The CDR3 contains 14 residues. Germline V gene lookup returns CDR1 SGHRS and CDR2 YFSETQ. V lost 4 bases to trimming and J lost 8 bases; unmatched junction nucleotides: 5.

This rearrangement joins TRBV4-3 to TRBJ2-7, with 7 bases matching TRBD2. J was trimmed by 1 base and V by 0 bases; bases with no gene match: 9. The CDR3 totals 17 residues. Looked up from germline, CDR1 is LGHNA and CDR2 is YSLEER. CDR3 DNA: TGCGCCAGCAGCCAAGATAACCCCAGCGGGGCTTCCTACGAGCAGTACTTC. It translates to CASSQDNPSGASYEQYF.

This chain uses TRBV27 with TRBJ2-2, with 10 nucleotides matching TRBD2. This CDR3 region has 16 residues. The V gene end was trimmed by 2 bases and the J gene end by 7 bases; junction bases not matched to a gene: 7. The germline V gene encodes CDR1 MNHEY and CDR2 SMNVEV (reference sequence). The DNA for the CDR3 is TGTGCCAGCAGTTTAGGGGCTAGCGGGGGTCACGGGGAGCTGTTTTTT. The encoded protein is CASSLGASGGHGELFF.

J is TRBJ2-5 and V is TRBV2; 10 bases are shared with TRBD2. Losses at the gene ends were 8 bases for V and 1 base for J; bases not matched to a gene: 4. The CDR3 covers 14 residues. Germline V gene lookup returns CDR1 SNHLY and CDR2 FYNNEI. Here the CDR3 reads CASGVAGGQETQYF. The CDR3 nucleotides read TGTGCCAGCGGGGTAGCGGGGGGCCAAGAGACCCAGTACTTC.

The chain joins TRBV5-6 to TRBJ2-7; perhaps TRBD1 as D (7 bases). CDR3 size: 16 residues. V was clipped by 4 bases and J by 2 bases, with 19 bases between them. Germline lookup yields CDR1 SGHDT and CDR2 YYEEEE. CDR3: CASSKDVGRGAYEQYF. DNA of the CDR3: TGTGCCAGCAGCAAGGACGTAGGCAGGGGGGCCTACGAGCAGTACTTC.

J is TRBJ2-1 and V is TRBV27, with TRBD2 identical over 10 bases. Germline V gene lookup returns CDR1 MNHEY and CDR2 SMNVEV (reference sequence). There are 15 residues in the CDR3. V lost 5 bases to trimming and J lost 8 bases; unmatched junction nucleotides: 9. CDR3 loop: CASSLKREGSDEQFF. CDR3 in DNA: TGTGCCAGCAGTCTGAAGCGGGAGGGAAGCGATGAGCAGTTCTTC.

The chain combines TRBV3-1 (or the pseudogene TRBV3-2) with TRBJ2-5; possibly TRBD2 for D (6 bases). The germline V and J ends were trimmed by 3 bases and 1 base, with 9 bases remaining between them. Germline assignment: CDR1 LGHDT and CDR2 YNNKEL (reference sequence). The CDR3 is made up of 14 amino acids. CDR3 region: CASSQSSGQETQYF. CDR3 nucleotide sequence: TGTGCCAGCAGCCAGAGTAGCGGCCAAGAGACCCAGTACTTC.